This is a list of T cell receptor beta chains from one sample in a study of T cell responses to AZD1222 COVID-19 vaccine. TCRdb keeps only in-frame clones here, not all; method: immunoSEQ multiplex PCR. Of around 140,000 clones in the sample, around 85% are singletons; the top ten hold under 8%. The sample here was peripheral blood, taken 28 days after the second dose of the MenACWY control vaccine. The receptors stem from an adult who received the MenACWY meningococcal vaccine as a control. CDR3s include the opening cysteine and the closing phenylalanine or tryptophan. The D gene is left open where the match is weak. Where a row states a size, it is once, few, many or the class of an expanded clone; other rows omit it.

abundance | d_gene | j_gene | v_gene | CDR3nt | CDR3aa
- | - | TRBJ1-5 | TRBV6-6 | TGTGCCAGCAGGGGATCGGGCAATCAGCCCCAGCATTTT | CASRGSGNQPQHF
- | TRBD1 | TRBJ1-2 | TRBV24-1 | TGTGCCACCAGTGATCCCGGGACAGGAATTTCTAATGACTATGGCTACACCTTC | CATSDPGTGISNDYGYTF
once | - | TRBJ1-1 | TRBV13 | TGTGCCAGCAGCGCCGGGACACGGGTAATCACTGAAGCTTTCTTT | CASSAGTRVITEAFF
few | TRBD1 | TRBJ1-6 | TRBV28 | TGTAGCCGTAAAGGACAGGGAATTGGGGGATATAATTCACCCCTCCACTTT | CSRKGQGIGGYNSPLHF
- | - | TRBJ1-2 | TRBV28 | TGTGCCAGCAACGGAATCTATGGCTACACCTTC | CASNGIYGYTF
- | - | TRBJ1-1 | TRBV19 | TGTGCCAGTAGTATAGGCGCAGTCCAAGGCACTGAAGCTTTCTTT | CASSIGAVQGTEAFF
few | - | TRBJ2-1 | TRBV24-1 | TGTGCCACCAGTGGATTGGGGATATACAATGAGCAGTTCTTC | CATSGLGIYNEQFF
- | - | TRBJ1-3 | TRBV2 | TGTGCCAGCAGTGAAGTCAGGGCGGCTGGAAACACCATATATTTT | CASSEVRAAGNTIYF
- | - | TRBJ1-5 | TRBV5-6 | TGTGCCAGCAGCTTGGGGCAGGGACATCAGCCCCAGCATTTT | CASSLGQGHQPQHF
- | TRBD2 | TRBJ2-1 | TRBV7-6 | TGTGCCAGCAGTCCCACTAGCGGGAGGGCCTTGAGTGAGCAGTTCTTC | CASSPTSGRALSEQFF
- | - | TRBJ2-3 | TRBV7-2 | TGTGCCAGCAGCTCTCGACAGGGAGGGGATACGCAGTATTTT | CASSSRQGGDTQYF
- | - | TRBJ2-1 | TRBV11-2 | TGTGCCAGCAGCTTAGGTAGGCTCGGGATCGACAATGAGCAGTTCTTC | CASSLGRLGIDNEQFF
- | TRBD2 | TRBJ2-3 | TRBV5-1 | TGCGCCAGCAGCTTGGCCCGGCGGGGGAGCACAGATACGCAGTATTTT | CASSLARRGSTDTQYF
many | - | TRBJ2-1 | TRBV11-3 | TGTGCCAGCAGCTTAGGCCTTGAACCCTCCTACAATGAGCAGTTCTTC | CASSLGLEPSYNEQFF
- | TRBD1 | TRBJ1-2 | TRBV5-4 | TGTGCCAGCAGCTTTAAAGGGGGCGAAGGCTACACCTTC | CASSFKGGEGYTF
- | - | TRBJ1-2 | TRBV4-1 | TGCGCCAGCAGCCAAGACCCAGGGCGATCTAACTATGGCTACACCTTC | CASSQDPGRSNYGYTF
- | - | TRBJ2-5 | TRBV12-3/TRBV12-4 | TGTGCCAGCAGTTATGAGACCCAGTACTTC | CASSYETQYF
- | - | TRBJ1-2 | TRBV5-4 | TGTGCCAGCAGCTTGGATTTACCGGGGGCGGACTATGGCTATACCTTC | CASSLDLPGADYGYTF
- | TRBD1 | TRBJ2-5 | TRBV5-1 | TGCGCCAGCAGCAACAGACAGGGGGCGCAAGAGACCCAGTACTTC | CASSNRQGAQETQYF
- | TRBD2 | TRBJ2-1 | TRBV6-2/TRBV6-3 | TGTGCCAGCAGTCCGCGGGGGGGCAGGTACAATGAGCAGTTCTTC | CASSPRGGRYNEQFF
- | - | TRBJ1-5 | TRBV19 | TGTGCCAGTGCCGCATACAGCAATCAGCCCCAGCATTTT | CASAAYSNQPQHF
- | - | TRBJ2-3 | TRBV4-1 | TGCGCCAGCAGCCAAGCCCAGGGGGGGGGCACAGATACGCAGTATTTT | CASSQAQGGGTDTQYF
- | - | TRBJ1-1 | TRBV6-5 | TGTGCCAGCAGTTACTCGGGGGTTGAGGCTTTCTTT | CASSYSGVEAFF
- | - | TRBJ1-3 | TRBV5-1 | TGCGCCAGCAGCACCGGACAGGGAAACACCATATATTTT | CASSTGQGNTIYF
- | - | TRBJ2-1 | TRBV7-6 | TGTGCCAGCAGCCAGAGACTAGACGTCACCAATGAGCAGTTCTTC | CASSQRLDVTNEQFF
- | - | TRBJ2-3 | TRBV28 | TGTGCCAGCAGTTCTTTCACAGATACGCAGTATTTT | CASSSFTDTQYF
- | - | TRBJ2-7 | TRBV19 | TGTGCCAGTACCCTAAGACATACCGGGCAATCCTACGAGCAGTACTTC | CASTLRHTGQSYEQYF
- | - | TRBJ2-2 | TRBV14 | TGTGCCAGCAGCCAATCCTCGCCCGGGGAGCTGTTTTTT | CASSQSSPGELFF
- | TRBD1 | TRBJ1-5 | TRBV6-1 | TGTGCCAGCAGTGAAGGCCGGGACAGGGGGCATCATCAGCCCCAGCATTTT | CASSEGRDRGHHQPQHF
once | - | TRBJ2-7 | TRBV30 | TGTGCCTGGAACACAGGGAACGAGCAGTACTTC | CAWNTGNEQYF
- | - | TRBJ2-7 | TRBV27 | TGTGCCAGCAGTTTAGCCGATTCCTACGAGCAGTACTTC | CASSLADSYEQYF
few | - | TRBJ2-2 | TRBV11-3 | TGTGCCAGCAGCCAAGTAACCATGAACACCGGGGAGCTGTTTTTT | CASSQVTMNTGELFF
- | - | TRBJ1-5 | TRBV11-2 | TGTGCCAGCAGCCCCGGGGGGGGGTTGGAGCCCCAGCATTTT | CASSPGGGLEPQHF
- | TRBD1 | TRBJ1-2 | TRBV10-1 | TGCGCCAGCAGCCCAACGAGGGGGCTTGGCTACACCTTC | CASSPTRGLGYTF
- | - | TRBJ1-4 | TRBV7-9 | TGTGCCAGCAGCCCGCTCAATGAAAAACTGTTTTTT | CASSPLNEKLFF
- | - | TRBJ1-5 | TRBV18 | TGTGCCAGCTCACCCGTAAGGGGTAGCAATCAGCCCCAGCATTTT | CASSPVRGSNQPQHF
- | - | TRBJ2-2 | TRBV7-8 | TGTGCCAGCAGCTCTCGTGGGAACACCGGGGAGCTGTTTTTT | CASSSRGNTGELFF
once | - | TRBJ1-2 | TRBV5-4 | TGTGCCAGCAGCTTACCCGGCAGGCTCTCTTTCGATGGCTACACCTTC | CASSLPGRLSFDGYTF
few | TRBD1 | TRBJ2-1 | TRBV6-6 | TGTGCCAGCAGGGGGACAGTCGGTGAGCAGTTCTTC | CASRGTVGEQFF
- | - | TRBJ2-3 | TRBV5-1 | TGCGCCAGCAGCTTGGAGGGGGATACGCAGTATTTT | CASSLEGDTQYF
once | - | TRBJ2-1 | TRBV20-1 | TGCAGTGCTAGTGGGCTAGTGAGCTCCTACAATGAGCAGTTCTTC | CSASGLVSSYNEQFF
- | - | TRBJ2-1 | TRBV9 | TGTGCCAGCAGCGTAGAATGGGGTATGGATGAGCAGTTCTTC | CASSVEWGMDEQFF
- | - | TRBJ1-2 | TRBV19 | TGTGCCAGTAGTCTGCAAGGTCAGAGCTACACCTTC | CASSLQGQSYTF
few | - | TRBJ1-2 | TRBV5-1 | TGCGCCAGCAGCTGGGCCTCAGGGAATAACTATGGCTACACCTTC | CASSWASGNNYGYTF
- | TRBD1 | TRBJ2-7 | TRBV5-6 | TGTGCCAGCAGCTTGGGGATGGGACAGGCCCTGTACGAGCAGTACTTC | CASSLGMGQALYEQYF
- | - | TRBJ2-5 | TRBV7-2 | TGTGCCAGCAGCTTCACGTCTACAGGCAGGGGTGAGACCCAGTACTTC | CASSFTSTGRGETQYF
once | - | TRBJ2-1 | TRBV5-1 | TGCGCCAGCAGCAAGTTTGGCTTAGCGGACAATGAGCAGTTCTTC | CASSKFGLADNEQFF
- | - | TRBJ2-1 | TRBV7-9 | TGTGCCAGCAGCTTTTCGGACTATAACAATGAGCAGTTCTTC | CASSFSDYNNEQFF
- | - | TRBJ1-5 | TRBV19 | TGTGCCAGTAGTATCAGACAGCTCAGGAGCAATCAGCCCCAGCATTTT | CASSIRQLRSNQPQHF
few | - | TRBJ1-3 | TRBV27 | TGTGCCAGCAGTTTATGGGACCCAATGGACACCATATATTTT | CASSLWDPMDTIYF
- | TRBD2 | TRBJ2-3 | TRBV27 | TGTGCCAGCAGTTTATCTCCCGGGACTAGCGGGTGGAGGGAGGCAGATACGCAGTATTTT | CASSLSPGTSGWREADTQYF
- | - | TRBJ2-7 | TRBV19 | TGTGCCAGTAGTCGAACGGGGGCATACGAGCAGTACTTC | CASSRTGAYEQYF
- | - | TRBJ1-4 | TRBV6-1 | TGTGCCAGCAGTGAAGTTGGGGCAACTAATGAAAAACTGTTTTTT | CASSEVGATNEKLFF
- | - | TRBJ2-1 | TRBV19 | TGTGCCAGTACCAACGGTGGGGGAGTAGGCGGTGAGCAGTTCTTC | CASTNGGGVGGEQFF
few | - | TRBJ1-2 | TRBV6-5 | TGTGCCAGCAGTTACGCACAGCTCTATGGCTACACCTTC | CASSYAQLYGYTF